Below are 23 T cell receptor beta chains sequenced from a single sample in a study of blood T cell repertoires in COVID-19 (dated by TCRdb to about 2020). Libraries were prepared through the immunoSEQ multiplex PCR assay. Not all clones reach the TCRdb copy of this immuneACCESS table, which keeps in-frame sequences only. Checked studies attribute under half of the gap to unresolved V genes and leave the rest unexplained. Present in this sample are about 330,000 clones, nearly 90% of which were seen just once. The top ten clones comprise under 6.5% of the sample. The sequenced sample was PBMCs or T cells enriched from blood (not recorded which). Receptors originate from a woman aged 25 to 39 who had recovered from COVID-19.

CDR3 amino acids: CSVGEGGTEAFF. CDR3 coding DNA: TGCAGCGTTGGAGAAGGCGGCACTGAAGCTTTCTTT. V is TRBV29-1 and J is TRBJ1-1; D gene uncertain. This CDR3 has 12 amino acids. CDR1 is SQVTM, CDR2 ANQGSEA, per germline. V was shortened by 4 bases and J by 4 bases, with 10 bases between the two germline ends.

The chain combines TRBV29-1 with TRBJ1-4, with 7 positions matching TRBD1. The CDR3 length is 14 residues. Trimming removed 4 bases from V and 4 bases from J; junction bases left unmatched: 6. Germline-derived CDR1 and CDR2 are SQVTM and ANQGSEA. This CDR3 reads CSVVPPGGNEKLFF. CDR3 nucleotide sequence: TGCAGCGTTGTTCCCCCAGGGGGTAATGAAAAACTGTTTTTT.

V is TRBV7-9 and J is TRBJ1-3; 7 nucleotides match TRBD1. The germline V gene encodes CDR1 SEHNR and CDR2 FQNEAQ (reference sequence). V shed 1 base and J 2 bases; nucleotides not matched to a gene: 5. This CDR3 comprises 16 residues. The CDR3 DNA reads TGTGCCAGCAGCTTAGTAGGGACAGAAACTGGAAACACCATATATTTT. It encodes CASSLVGTETGNTIYF.

The chain has TRBV7-9 and TRBJ1-6, with a tentative D call TRBD1 (5 bases). Trimming took off 5 bases at V and 5 bases at J, with 16 bases between the two ends. Per the germline V gene, CDR1 is SEHNR and CDR2 is FQNEAQ (reference sequence). The CDR3 length is 16 residues. The CDR3 here is CASSPSGGGDNSPLHF. The CDR3 nucleotides are TGTGCCAGCAGCCCTAGCGGTGGGGGAGATAATTCACCCCTCCACTTT.

The chain couples TRBV7-8 to TRBJ1-6; no clear D gene. Germline V gene lookup returns CDR1 SGHVS and CDR2 FQNEAQ. V lost 1 base, J lost 7 bases, and 5 bases lay in between. The CDR3 is made up of 13 amino acids. The CDR3 loop reads CASSLDLNSPLHF. Written as DNA, the CDR3 is TGTGCCAGCAGCTTAGATCTGAATTCACCCCTCCACTTT.

The chain combines TRBV4-2 with TRBJ2-1; 8 bases fit TRBD1. Per germline, CDR1 LGHNA and CDR2 YNFKEQ. Trimming at V came to 4 bases and at J to 8 bases, leaving 4 bases not matched to a gene. This CDR3 spans 13 amino acids. CDR3 sequence reads: CASSPPGGDEQFF. The DNA for the CDR3 is TGTGCCAGCAGCCCGCCAGGGGGCGATGAGCAGTTCTTC.

This clone came up once. The CDR3 is CATLRFGQTNYGYTF. The CDR3 DNA reads TGTGCCACCCTCAGGTTCGGACAAACTAACTATGGCTACACCTTC. The chain uses TRBV6-5 and TRBJ1-2; D may be TRBD1 (5 bases). The V gene lost 10 bases and the J gene lost 0 bases, with 18 bases spanning the gap. The CDR3 extends over 15 amino acids. Germline V CDR1 and CDR2: MNHEY, SVGAGI.

This clone was observed a handful of times. V gene TRBV25-1 combines with J gene TRBJ2-2; TRBD1 agrees at 7 bases. The trim removed 3 bases at V and 6 bases at J, leaving 4 bases unmatched. This CDR3 comprises 14 residues. Germline V CDR1 and CDR2: MGHDK, SYGVNS. The chain's CDR3 is CASSEDRFAGELFF. As DNA, the CDR3 is TGTGCCAGCAGTGAGGACAGGTTTGCCGGGGAGCTGTTTTTT.

CDR3 amino acids: CASRIGSSPQEKLFF. Here the CDR3 DNA reads TGTGCCAGCAGGATTGGGTCTAGCCCTCAAGAAAAACTGTTTTTT. This sequence joins TRBV7-9 and TRBJ1-4; D uncertain. Germline CDR1 is SEHNR and CDR2 is FQNEAQ (reference sequence). V gave up 6 bases and J gave up 8 bases, with 19 bases separating them. This CDR3 contains 15 residues.

The chain joins TRBV6-5 to TRBJ1-6; TRBD1 might be the D (5 bases). CDR1 and CDR2 from the germline V gene are MNHEY and SVGAGI. The CDR3 runs 14 residues. V lost 6 bases to trimming and J lost 7 bases, with 13 bases between them. The CDR3 DNA reads TGTGCCAGCAGGGCGGGGGGGGGAAATTCACCCCTCCACTTT. Protein product: CASRAGGGNSPLHF.

This CDR3 reads CASSESGPSNQPQHF. The CDR3 DNA is TGTGCCAGCAGTGAGTCAGGCCCTAGCAATCAGCCCCAGCATTTT. The chain carries TRBV6-1 and TRBJ1-5, with no clear D. CDR3 size: 15 residues. CDR1 and CDR2 (germline): MNHNS, SASEGT. The V end lost 3 bases, the J end lost 0 bases, and 9 bases lay between the germline ends.

V and J are TRBV4-2 and TRBJ1-3; TRBD1 matches 10 bases. After removal of 1 base from V and 4 bases from J, the junction contained 7 bases not matched to a gene. This CDR3 region has 17 residues. CDR1 is LGHNA, CDR2 YNFKEQ, per germline. CDR3 loop: CASSQGGQGPEGNTIYF. Here the CDR3 DNA reads TGTGCCAGCAGCCAAGGGGGACAGGGGCCAGAAGGAAACACCATATATTTT.

The V call is TRBV30, the J call TRBJ1-2, with D unresolved. This CDR3 is built from 14 residues. From germline, CDR1 is GTSNPN and CDR2 SVGIG (reference sequence). V dropped 2 bases and J dropped 0 bases, with 10 bases sitting between them. In DNA form, the CDR3 reads TGTGCCTGGAGTTTTTCTATATCTAACTATGGCTACACCTTC. It specifies CAWSFSISNYGYTF.

About this clone itself: The sample contains more than one DNA sequence encoding this CDR3. This chain's CDR3 is CASSPRHNTEAFF. For the CDR3, the DNA is TGTGCCAGCAGCCCGCGACACAACACTGAAGCTTTCTTT. This chain connects TRBV7-9 to TRBJ1-1; D gene ambiguous. There are 13 residues in the CDR3. Germline V CDR1 and CDR2: SEHNR, FQNEAQ (reference sequence). Trimming pared 5 bases from V and 2 bases from J, leaving 9 bases between.

This clone was seen once. The rearrangement links TRBV6-5 to TRBJ1-5; D perhaps matches TRBD1 (6 bases). Germline CDR1 reads MNHEY; CDR2 reads SVGAGI. Trimming removed 6 bases from V and 2 bases from J, with 14 bases in between. This CDR3 region has 15 residues. The CDR3 DNA reads as TGTGCCAGCAGCCCCAGGGGCGTCGGCAATCAGCCCCAGCATTTT. Translated, it gives CASSPRGVGNQPQHF.

This clone appeared a few times. The genes are TRBV2 and TRBJ1-3; D call uncertain. The CDR3 covers 13 residues. Trimming pared 2 bases from V and 4 bases from J, leaving 6 bases between. Germline CDR1 is SNHLY and CDR2 is FYNNEI. As DNA, the CDR3 is TGTGCCAGCAGTGAACACTCAGGAAACACCATATATTTT. Amino acids: CASSEHSGNTIYF.

The V call is TRBV19, the J call TRBJ1-2; D is unresolved. The CDR3 is 14 residues long. V lost 3 bases and J lost 8, with 16 bases in between. The germline V gene encodes CDR1 LNHDA and CDR2 SQIVND (reference sequence). CDR3 amino acids: CASSIASLGGGYTF. The CDR3 region has the DNA TGTGCCAGTAGTATCGCCAGTCTCGGCGGGGGCTACACCTTC.

This clone was recorded once. V and J are TRBV6-2 or TRBV6-3 and TRBJ1-1, with 8 bases lining up with TRBD1. CDR1 is MNHEY, CDR2 SVGEGT, per germline. The CDR3 has 17 amino acids. V shed 5 bases and J 4 bases; nucleotides not matched to a gene: 15. The chain's CDR3 is CASSTNRGSFRSTEAFF. In DNA, the CDR3 is TGTGCCAGCAGTACAAACAGGGGGTCATTCAGGAGCACTGAAGCTTTCTTT.

This clone was found a few times. The V gene is TRBV4-1, the J gene TRBJ1-2; 8 positions agree with TRBD1. This CDR3 has 13 residues. J gave up 8 bases and V 1 base, and 3 bases lay outside the gene matches. Per the germline V gene, CDR1 is MGHRA and CDR2 is YSYEKL. Here the CDR3 DNA reads TGCGCCAGCAGCCAAGGTGGGACAGGAGGCTACACCTTC. This translates into CASSQGGTGGYTF.

The rearrangement uses TRBV11-3 and TRBJ1-1; perhaps TRBD1 as D (6 bases). This CDR3 is built from 15 residues. Trimming took 2 bases from V and 1 from J, leaving 11 bases between them. The germline gives CDR1 SGHNT, CDR2 YENEEA. DNA of the CDR3: TGTGCCAGCAGCTTATCTCCAGGGGAGAACACTGAAGCTTTCTTT. Encoded protein: CASSLSPGENTEAFF.

The chain recombines TRBV5-1 with TRBJ2-1; 7 bases line up with TRBD2. CDR3 length: 17 amino acids. V lost 3 bases to trimming and J lost 0 bases; unmatched junction nucleotides: 9. Germline lookup yields CDR1 SGHRS and CDR2 YFSETQ. The CDR3 DNA follows: TGCGCCAGCAGCTGGACGACGGGGGGAAGCTCCTACAATGAGCAGTTCTTC. This codes for CASSWTTGGSSYNEQFF.

The rearrangement joins TRBV10-3 to TRBJ1-1, with a tentative D call TRBD1 (6 bases). CDR1 ENHRY and CDR2 SYGVKD come from the germline V gene. The germline V and J ends were trimmed by 6 bases and 0 bases, with 8 bases remaining between them. The CDR3 contains 13 residues. This CDR3 is CAIRRDMNTEAFF. CDR3 nucleotides: TGTGCCATCAGACGGGACATGAACACTGAAGCTTTCTTT.

This clone was detected only once. The CDR3 sequence: CASSLTGGANYGYTF. CDR3 coding DNA: TGCGCCAGCAGCTTGACAGGGGGCGCGAATTATGGCTACACCTTC. The genes are TRBV5-1 and TRBJ1-2; 9 bases line up with TRBD1. J was trimmed by 5 bases and V by 1 base; bases with no gene match: 6. The CDR3 is made up of 15 amino acids. Germline V gene sequence: CDR1 SGHRS, CDR2 YFSETQ.